The source of this TCR beta chain is a study of control samples from healthy donors and cancer patients. Assay: immunoSEQ multiplex PCR; the TCRdb copy retains only in-frame clones and omits some. In the table there are around 110,000 clones, approximately 90% of which are singletons. V was shortened by 5 bases and J by 0 bases, with 11 bases between the two germline ends. The V gene's germline CDR1 is MDHEN and CDR2 SYDVKM. This CDR3 is 15 amino acids long. The specimen was PBMCs. J is TRBJ1-5 and V is TRBV28; TRBD1 might be the D (6 bases). The clonotype comes from a woman between 45 and 65 years old with colorectal cancer. The CDR3 is CASSEDSYSNQPQHF. The CDR3 nucleotides read TGTGCCAGCAGTGAGGACAGTTATAGCAATCAGCCCCAGCATTTT.